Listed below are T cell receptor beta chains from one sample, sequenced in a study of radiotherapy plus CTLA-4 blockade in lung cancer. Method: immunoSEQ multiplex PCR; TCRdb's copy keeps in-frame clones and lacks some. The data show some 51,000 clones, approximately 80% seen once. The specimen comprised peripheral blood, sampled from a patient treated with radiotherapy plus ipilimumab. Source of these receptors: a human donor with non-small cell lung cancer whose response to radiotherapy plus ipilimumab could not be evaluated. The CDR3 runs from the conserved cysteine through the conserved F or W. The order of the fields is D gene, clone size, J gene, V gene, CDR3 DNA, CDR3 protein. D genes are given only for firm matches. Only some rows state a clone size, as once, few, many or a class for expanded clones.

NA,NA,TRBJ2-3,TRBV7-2,TGTGCCAGCAGCAGCTCAGGGACTGTTTCTAGCACAGATACGCAGTATTTT,CASSSSGTVSSTDTQYF
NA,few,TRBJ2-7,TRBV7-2,TGTGCCAGCAGGAATAAACTTTCCTCCTACGAGCAGTACTTC,CASRNKLSSYEQYF
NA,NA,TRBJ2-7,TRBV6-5,TGTGCCAGCAGTTCATCAGGGTGGAGCTACGAGCAGTACTTC,CASSSSGWSYEQYF
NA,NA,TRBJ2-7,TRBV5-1,TGCGCCAGCAGCGAAATGGACTACTACTACGAGCAGTACTTC,CASSEMDYYYEQYF
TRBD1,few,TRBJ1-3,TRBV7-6,TGTGCCAGCAGCCCCGGACAGGGGGCTTACTCTGGAAACACCATATATTTT,CASSPGQGAYSGNTIYF
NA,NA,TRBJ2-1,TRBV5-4,TGTGCCAGCAGCTCAGTAGCGGCAAGCTACAATGAGCAGTTCTTC,CASSSVAASYNEQFF
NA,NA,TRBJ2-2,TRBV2,TGTGCCAGCAGTTTGGCACGTCTCGGGGAGCTGTTTTTT,CASSLARLGELFF
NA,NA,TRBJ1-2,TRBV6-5,TGTGCCAGCAGTCCAGGGGCGGGCTATGGCTACACCTTC,CASSPGAGYGYTF
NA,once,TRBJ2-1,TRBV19,TGTGCCAGTAGTAGTGTCAGGGGTTCATCCTACAATGAGCAGTTCTTC,CASSSVRGSSYNEQFF
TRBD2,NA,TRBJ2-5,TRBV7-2,TGTGCCAGCAGTACTAGCGGGGGGCGGCAAGAGACCCAGTACTTC,CASSTSGGRQETQYF
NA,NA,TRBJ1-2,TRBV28,TGTGCCAGCAGTTTATTTTTGGGGGGGACAACCGATAACTATGGCTACACCTTC,CASSLFLGGTTDNYGYTF
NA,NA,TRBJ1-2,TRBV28,TGTGCCAGCAGTTTAGTCGACAGGTCAGGCTACACCTTC,CASSLVDRSGYTF
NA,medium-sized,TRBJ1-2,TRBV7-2,TGTGCCAGCAGCCCACGACACGGGGAATATGGCTACACCTTC,CASSPRHGEYGYTF
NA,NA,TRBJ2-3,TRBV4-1,TGCGCCCAAGGAGGTGGTAGTCTAGTTGCAGATACGCAGTATTTT,CAQGGGSLVADTQYF
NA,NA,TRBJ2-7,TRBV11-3,TGTGCCAGCAGCTTAGGGGCCTCCTACGAGCAGTACTTC,CASSLGASYEQYF
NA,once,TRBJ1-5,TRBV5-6,TGTGCCAGCAGCCCGAACAGGGCTCAGCCCCAGCATTTT,CASSPNRAQPQHF
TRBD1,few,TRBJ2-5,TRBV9,TGTGCCAGCAGCAGTCTAGGGACAGGGGTCGAGACCCAGTACTTC,CASSSLGTGVETQYF